Listed below are T cell receptor beta chains from one sample, sequenced in a study of beta chain features in type 1 diabetes. Data came from immunoSEQ multiplex PCR; TCRdb stores just in-frame clones and leaves some out. The repertoire holds some 350,000 clones, around 9.6% seen once, with over 0.45% in the top ten. The sequencing input was central memory CD4+ T cells from blood. These receptors came from a man younger than 45 with type 1 diabetes. CDR3s include the opening cysteine and the closing phenylalanine or tryptophan. The order of the fields is clone size, V gene, J gene, D gene, CDR3 DNA, CDR3 protein. D genes are given only for firm matches. Clone size is not always given. Where it is, it says once, few, many or a class for expanded clones.

clone_size: .; v_call: TRBV27; j_call: TRBJ1-5; d_call: TRBD1; cdr3_nt: TGTGCCAGCAGCGCGGGACAGTATAGCAATCAGCCCCAGCATTTT; cdr3_aa: CASSAGQYSNQPQHF
clone_size: .; v_call: TRBV5-1; j_call: TRBJ2-1; d_call: TRBD1; cdr3_nt: TGCGCCAGCAGCTTCCAACAGGGGGTAGGGGAGCAGTTCTTC; cdr3_aa: CASSFQQGVGEQFF
clone_size: few; v_call: TRBV6-4; j_call: TRBJ2-7; d_call: TRBD1; cdr3_nt: TGTGCCAGCAGCCACGGTGGGACAGGCTTTGTCTACGAGCAGTACTTC; cdr3_aa: CASSHGGTGFVYEQYF
clone_size: .; v_call: TRBV7-2; j_call: TRBJ1-1; d_call: .; cdr3_nt: TGTGCCAGCAGCTTAGCGGTATACTCATTGAACACTGAAGCTTTCTTT; cdr3_aa: CASSLAVYSLNTEAFF
clone_size: few; v_call: TRBV5-1; j_call: TRBJ1-1; d_call: TRBD1; cdr3_nt: TGCGCCAGTTCCGGACAGGGGCAAACTGAAGCTTTCTTT; cdr3_aa: CASSGQGQTEAFF
clone_size: few; v_call: TRBV30; j_call: TRBJ2-7; d_call: .; cdr3_nt: TGTGCCTGGAGTGTTCCCGGTCTAGACGAGCAGTACTTC; cdr3_aa: CAWSVPGLDEQYF
clone_size: few; v_call: TRBV7-2; j_call: TRBJ1-1; d_call: .; cdr3_nt: TGTGCCAGCAGACCATTCATGAACACTGAAGCTTTCTTT; cdr3_aa: CASRPFMNTEAFF
clone_size: few; v_call: TRBV9; j_call: TRBJ2-4; d_call: TRBD1; cdr3_nt: TGTGCCAGCAGCGAAGGGACAGCCTTAATTCAGTACTTC; cdr3_aa: CASSEGTALIQYF
clone_size: few; v_call: TRBV10-3; j_call: TRBJ2-1; d_call: .; cdr3_nt: TGTGCCATCAGTCCAGGGGCAGGCTACAATAAGCAGTTCTTC; cdr3_aa: CAISPGAGYNKQFF
clone_size: few; v_call: TRBV5-6; j_call: TRBJ2-7; d_call: .; cdr3_nt: TGTGCCAGCAGCTTGCGCGGACCTACGTGGCAGTACTTC; cdr3_aa: CASSLRGPTWQYF
clone_size: .; v_call: TRBV6-1; j_call: TRBJ2-7; d_call: .; cdr3_nt: TGTGCCACGAGGTTCGTAGAGCAGTACTTC; cdr3_aa: CATRFVEQYF
clone_size: many; v_call: TRBV14; j_call: TRBJ2-1; d_call: .; cdr3_nt: TGTGCCAGCAGCTACTCCTACAATGAGCAGTTCTTC; cdr3_aa: CASSYSYNEQFF
clone_size: .; v_call: TRBV7-2; j_call: TRBJ2-2; d_call: .; cdr3_nt: TGTGCCAGCTCTAGGGGGGCAGGAACCGGGGAGCTGTTTTTT; cdr3_aa: CASSRGAGTGELFF
clone_size: few; v_call: TRBV6-4; j_call: TRBJ2-7; d_call: TRBD2; cdr3_nt: TGTGCCAGCAGCCCCCAAGCGGGAGGTATCTACGAGCAGTACTTC; cdr3_aa: CASSPQAGGIYEQYF
clone_size: few; v_call: TRBV5-1; j_call: TRBJ2-1; d_call: TRBD1; cdr3_nt: TGCGCCAGCAGCTTGGCGGGACAGGGGATATATGAGCAGTTCTTC; cdr3_aa: CASSLAGQGIYEQFF
clone_size: many; v_call: TRBV30; j_call: TRBJ2-6; d_call: .; cdr3_nt: TGTGCCTGGACCCACTCTGGGGCCAACGTCCTGACTTTC; cdr3_aa: CAWTHSGANVLTF
clone_size: .; v_call: TRBV5-1; j_call: TRBJ1-1; d_call: .; cdr3_nt: TGCGCCAGCAGCTCGGCACAGGGCAGGAACACTGAAGCTTTCTTT; cdr3_aa: CASSSAQGRNTEAFF
clone_size: .; v_call: TRBV27; j_call: TRBJ1-3; d_call: .; cdr3_nt: TGTGCCAGCAGTTTAGTTGGACTCCACCCCTCTGGAAACACCATATATTTT; cdr3_aa: CASSLVGLHPSGNTIYF
clone_size: many; v_call: TRBV7-9; j_call: TRBJ1-4; d_call: .; cdr3_nt: TGTGCCAGCAGCTTCGAGGGGTTTACTAATGAAAAACTGTTTTTT; cdr3_aa: CASSFEGFTNEKLFF
clone_size: few; v_call: TRBV6-6; j_call: TRBJ2-7; d_call: TRBD2; cdr3_nt: TGTGCCAGCAGTCTAGCGGGAGGGAACGAGCAGTACTTC; cdr3_aa: CASSLAGGNEQYF
clone_size: few; v_call: TRBV4-2; j_call: TRBJ2-5; d_call: TRBD2; cdr3_nt: TGTGCCAGCAGCTTGTCAGTTAGTATGGCGGGGACTAAAGAGACCCAGTACTTC; cdr3_aa: CASSLSVSMAGTKETQYF
clone_size: few; v_call: TRBV4-1; j_call: TRBJ2-7; d_call: .; cdr3_nt: TGCGCCAGCAGCCAAGCTGCGACAGCCTCGGACTACGAGCAGTACTTC; cdr3_aa: CASSQAATASDYEQYF
clone_size: .; v_call: TRBV25-1; j_call: TRBJ2-1; d_call: .; cdr3_nt: TGTGCCAGCAGTGCTTACAATGAGCAGTTCTTC; cdr3_aa: CASSAYNEQFF
clone_size: few; v_call: TRBV7-2; j_call: TRBJ1-5; d_call: TRBD1; cdr3_nt: TGTGCCAGCAGCTCGGGACAGGGATATCAGCCCCAGCATTTT; cdr3_aa: CASSSGQGYQPQHF
clone_size: many; v_call: TRBV9; j_call: TRBJ2-1; d_call: TRBD1; cdr3_nt: TGTGCCAGCAGCCCGGGGACAGGGGGCTTATACAATGAGCAGTTCTTC; cdr3_aa: CASSPGTGGLYNEQFF
clone_size: few; v_call: TRBV6-5; j_call: TRBJ2-7; d_call: .; cdr3_nt: TGTGCCAGCAGTTACAGGGGGGCGGTCGAGCAGTACTTC; cdr3_aa: CASSYRGAVEQYF
clone_size: .; v_call: TRBV6-1; j_call: TRBJ2-7; d_call: TRBD1; cdr3_nt: TGTGCCAGCACGTTTAGCCAGGGGGAAACCTACGAGCAGTACTTC; cdr3_aa: CASTFSQGETYEQYF
clone_size: .; v_call: TRBV6-5; j_call: TRBJ1-1; d_call: .; cdr3_nt: TGTGCCAGCAGTTCACCTAGGGACCTTCGTGGAGCTTTCTTT; cdr3_aa: CASSSPRDLRGAFF
clone_size: .; v_call: TRBV5-5; j_call: TRBJ2-7; d_call: .; cdr3_nt: TGTGCCAGCAGCTCTTACCTGAACGAGCAGTACTTC; cdr3_aa: CASSSYLNEQYF
clone_size: few; v_call: TRBV5-4; j_call: TRBJ2-7; d_call: TRBD1; cdr3_nt: TGTGCCAGCAGGGACAGGGGAGGCTCCTACGAGCAGTACTTC; cdr3_aa: CASRDRGGSYEQYF
clone_size: few; v_call: TRBV18; j_call: TRBJ2-1; d_call: .; cdr3_nt: TGTGCCAGCTCACTGGGAACTCCCGCGTACAATGAGCAGTTCTTC; cdr3_aa: CASSLGTPAYNEQFF
clone_size: many; v_call: TRBV28; j_call: TRBJ2-4; d_call: .; cdr3_nt: TGTGCCAGCAGTTTAGGAGGAACGGCAAACATTCAGTACTTC; cdr3_aa: CASSLGGTANIQYF
clone_size: .; v_call: TRBV9; j_call: TRBJ2-7; d_call: .; cdr3_nt: TGTGCCAGCAGCGTAGAAGGGGGGGCCTACGAGCAGTACTTC; cdr3_aa: CASSVEGGAYEQYF
clone_size: many; v_call: TRBV28; j_call: TRBJ2-6; d_call: TRBD1; cdr3_nt: TGTGCCAGCAGTAGGGGACAGGGGGCAATCTGGGCCAACGTCCTGACTTTC; cdr3_aa: CASSRGQGAIWANVLTF
clone_size: many; v_call: TRBV5-4; j_call: TRBJ2-5; d_call: .; cdr3_nt: TGTGCCAGCAGCGGGAACAGGGACGAGACCCAGTACTTC; cdr3_aa: CASSGNRDETQYF
clone_size: few; v_call: TRBV5-1; j_call: TRBJ2-1; d_call: .; cdr3_nt: TGCGCCAGCAGCTTGGACGGGAGATCCCACAATGAGCAGTTCTTC; cdr3_aa: CASSLDGRSHNEQFF
clone_size: .; v_call: TRBV28; j_call: TRBJ1-1; d_call: .; cdr3_nt: TGTGCCAGCACCGAACCGGGACCCAGGGAAGCTTTCTTT; cdr3_aa: CASTEPGPREAFF
clone_size: .; v_call: TRBV11-1; j_call: TRBJ2-1; d_call: .; cdr3_nt: TGTGCCAGCAGCTTAGATCGACGGAGTTACAATGAGCAGTTCTTC; cdr3_aa: CASSLDRRSYNEQFF
clone_size: .; v_call: TRBV7-6; j_call: TRBJ2-7; d_call: TRBD1; cdr3_nt: TGTGCCAGCAGCTTAGTGGAATACGGGACAGGGGGCTACGAGCAGTACTTC; cdr3_aa: CASSLVEYGTGGYEQYF
clone_size: few; v_call: TRBV20-1; j_call: TRBJ2-7; d_call: .; cdr3_nt: TGCAGTGCCCCCCAGCTTTGGCAGTACTTC; cdr3_aa: CSAPQLWQYF
clone_size: few; v_call: TRBV7-9; j_call: TRBJ2-7; d_call: TRBD2; cdr3_nt: TGTGCCAGCAGCCTGGGACTAGCGGGAAGCTACGAGCAGTACTTC; cdr3_aa: CASSLGLAGSYEQYF
clone_size: .; v_call: TRBV5-1; j_call: TRBJ2-3; d_call: .; cdr3_nt: TGCGCCAGCAGCTTGGAGGCCTTTGCTAGCACAGATACGCAGTATTTT; cdr3_aa: CASSLEAFASTDTQYF
clone_size: many; v_call: TRBV6-5; j_call: TRBJ1-2; d_call: TRBD1; cdr3_nt: TGTGCCAGCAGTTACTCGAGTGGGGACAGCAAATCAACCTTC; cdr3_aa: CASSYSSGDSKSTF
clone_size: many; v_call: TRBV13; j_call: TRBJ2-3; d_call: .; cdr3_nt: TGTGCCAGCAGCTCCACAGGTGGGAGCTCCGGAGGGGATACGCAGTATTTT; cdr3_aa: CASSSTGGSSGGDTQYF
clone_size: many; v_call: TRBV19; j_call: TRBJ1-1; d_call: .; cdr3_nt: TGTGCCAGTAGTATTTATTTGGGAACCATGAACACTGAAGCTTTCTTT; cdr3_aa: CASSIYLGTMNTEAFF
clone_size: few; v_call: TRBV28; j_call: TRBJ2-7; d_call: TRBD2; cdr3_nt: TGTGCCAGCAGTTTACCGACTAGCGGAACCTACGAGCAGTACTTC; cdr3_aa: CASSLPTSGTYEQYF
clone_size: many; v_call: TRBV4-2; j_call: TRBJ1-2; d_call: .; cdr3_nt: TGTGCCAGCAGCCAAGACGCAAACGGGGATTATGGCTACACCTTC; cdr3_aa: CASSQDANGDYGYTF
clone_size: few; v_call: TRBV7-2; j_call: TRBJ1-5; d_call: TRBD1; cdr3_nt: TGTGCCAGCAGCTTATATCGGACAGGGAATCAGCCCCAGCATTTT; cdr3_aa: CASSLYRTGNQPQHF
clone_size: few; v_call: TRBV25-1; j_call: TRBJ2-7; d_call: .; cdr3_nt: TGTGCCAGCAGTGAACGGGTCGAGCAGTACTTC; cdr3_aa: CASSERVEQYF
clone_size: few; v_call: TRBV10-3; j_call: TRBJ2-3; d_call: .; cdr3_nt: TGTGCCAGCAGTTACTCGAGCCAGGGCTCAGATACGCAGTATTTT; cdr3_aa: CASSYSSQGSDTQYF